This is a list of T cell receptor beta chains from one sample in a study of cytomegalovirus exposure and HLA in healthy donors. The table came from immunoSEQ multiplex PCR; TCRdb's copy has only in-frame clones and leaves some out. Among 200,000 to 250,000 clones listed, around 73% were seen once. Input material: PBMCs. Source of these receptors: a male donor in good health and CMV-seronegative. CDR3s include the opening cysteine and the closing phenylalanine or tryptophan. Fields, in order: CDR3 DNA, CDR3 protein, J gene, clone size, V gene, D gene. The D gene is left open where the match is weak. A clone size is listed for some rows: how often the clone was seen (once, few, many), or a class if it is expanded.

CDR3nt: TGCGCCAGCAGCTCCTCAGGCGGCAGGGGGACAGATACGCAGTATTTT
CDR3aa: CASSSSGGRGTDTQYF
j_gene: TRBJ2-3
abundance: -
v_gene: TRBV4-1
d_gene: TRBD1

CDR3nt: TGTGCCAGCACCATGACTAGCGGGGGCTCCTACGAGCAGTACTTC
CDR3aa: CASTMTSGGSYEQYF
j_gene: TRBJ2-7
abundance: -
v_gene: TRBV6-1
d_gene: TRBD2

CDR3nt: TGTGCCAGCAGTCAACGACAGGCCGCGAACACCGGGGAGCTGTTTTTT
CDR3aa: CASSQRQAANTGELFF
j_gene: TRBJ2-2
abundance: -
v_gene: TRBV25-1
d_gene: -

CDR3nt: TGTGCCAGCAGCACTCAGGGTTACGAGCAGTACTTC
CDR3aa: CASSTQGYEQYF
j_gene: TRBJ2-7
abundance: -
v_gene: TRBV11-2
d_gene: -

CDR3nt: TGCGCCAGCAGCCGGGCGCGGGCCGGGACTCACCCCAACAATGAGCAGTTCTTC
CDR3aa: CASSRARAGTHPNNEQFF
j_gene: TRBJ2-1
abundance: -
v_gene: TRBV4-1
d_gene: -

CDR3nt: TGCGCCAGCAGTCAATGGCGCCCCGACAGGGTGCTTTACGAGCAGTACTTC
CDR3aa: CASSQWRPDRVLYEQYF
j_gene: TRBJ2-7
abundance: -
v_gene: TRBV23-1
d_gene: TRBD1

CDR3nt: TGCAGCGGGCAGGGGGTTTACGAGCAGTACTTC
CDR3aa: CSGQGVYEQYF
j_gene: TRBJ2-7
abundance: -
v_gene: TRBV29-1
d_gene: TRBD1

CDR3nt: TGTGCCAGCAGTTTTGGTACCAGGGGCACAGATACGCAGTATTTT
CDR3aa: CASSFGTRGTDTQYF
j_gene: TRBJ2-3
abundance: -
v_gene: TRBV28
d_gene: -

CDR3nt: TGTGCCAGTAGTATACCGGGGTACGGGGCCAACGTCCTGACTTTC
CDR3aa: CASSIPGYGANVLTF
j_gene: TRBJ2-6
abundance: -
v_gene: TRBV19
d_gene: -

CDR3nt: TGTGCCAGCAGCCCCCTAGGAGGGGAGCTGTTTTTT
CDR3aa: CASSPLGGELFF
j_gene: TRBJ2-2
abundance: once
v_gene: TRBV7-6
d_gene: -

CDR3nt: TGCGCCAGCAGCCAAGGCCGGGGTGAAAAACTGTTTTTT
CDR3aa: CASSQGRGEKLFF
j_gene: TRBJ1-4
abundance: -
v_gene: TRBV4-1
d_gene: -

CDR3nt: TGCGCCAGCAGCTTGGGAGCGGGAACGGACGAGCAGTACTTC
CDR3aa: CASSLGAGTDEQYF
j_gene: TRBJ2-7
abundance: -
v_gene: TRBV5-1
d_gene: TRBD2

CDR3nt: TGTGCCAGCAGCTTTGGGCAGGCCTTAGCCAAAAACATTCAGTACTTC
CDR3aa: CASSFGQALAKNIQYF
j_gene: TRBJ2-4
abundance: -
v_gene: TRBV5-4
d_gene: -

CDR3nt: TGTGCCAGCAGTGGTCACAGGGGGAACACTGAAGCTTTCTTT
CDR3aa: CASSGHRGNTEAFF
j_gene: TRBJ1-1
abundance: -
v_gene: TRBV6-5
d_gene: TRBD1

CDR3nt: TGTGCCAGCAGCTCGGGACTAGCGGCCAGCACAGATACGCAGTATTTT
CDR3aa: CASSSGLAASTDTQYF
j_gene: TRBJ2-3
abundance: -
v_gene: TRBV7-9
d_gene: TRBD2

CDR3nt: TGTGCCAGCAGTCTTCAGGGTATCAATGAGCAGTTCTTC
CDR3aa: CASSLQGINEQFF
j_gene: TRBJ2-1
abundance: -
v_gene: TRBV6-5
d_gene: -

CDR3nt: TGTGCCAGCAGTGAACTAGCGGGAGGGCCAGAGACCCAGTACTTC
CDR3aa: CASSELAGGPETQYF
j_gene: TRBJ2-5
abundance: -
v_gene: TRBV6-4
d_gene: TRBD2

CDR3nt: TGTGCCAGCAGCCCCCTCCTAGCGGGAGACGAGCAGTACTTC
CDR3aa: CASSPLLAGDEQYF
j_gene: TRBJ2-7
abundance: -
v_gene: TRBV6-6
d_gene: TRBD2

CDR3nt: TGCGCCAGCAGCTTGGCCAGCGGGAGGGTCGACGAGCAGTACTTC
CDR3aa: CASSLASGRVDEQYF
j_gene: TRBJ2-7
abundance: few
v_gene: TRBV5-1
d_gene: TRBD2

CDR3nt: TGCGCCAGCAGCCGGACAGGGGTCTACGAGCAGTACTTC
CDR3aa: CASSRTGVYEQYF
j_gene: TRBJ2-7
abundance: -
v_gene: TRBV5-1
d_gene: TRBD1

CDR3nt: TGTGCCAGCAGCCGCCAGTCAGGGGGCTTGTACAATGAGCAGTTCTTC
CDR3aa: CASSRQSGGLYNEQFF
j_gene: TRBJ2-1
abundance: few
v_gene: TRBV4-2
d_gene: TRBD1

CDR3nt: TGTGCCAGCAGAGGACAGGGGCTAGATCGGGGCGGGGAGCTGTTTTTT
CDR3aa: CASRGQGLDRGGELFF
j_gene: TRBJ2-2
abundance: -
v_gene: TRBV27
d_gene: TRBD1

CDR3nt: TGTGCCAGCAGACGGGGACTAGCGGGGGGAACCGGGGAGCTGTTTTTT
CDR3aa: CASRRGLAGGTGELFF
j_gene: TRBJ2-2
abundance: -
v_gene: TRBV2
d_gene: TRBD2

CDR3nt: TGTGCCAGCAGCTATCAGGGGGCGCTAGGTCAGCCCCAGCATTTT
CDR3aa: CASSYQGALGQPQHF
j_gene: TRBJ1-5
abundance: few
v_gene: TRBV5-5
d_gene: TRBD1

CDR3nt: TGTGCCAGTAGTATAAACAGGGGGAACACTGAAGCTTTCTTT
CDR3aa: CASSINRGNTEAFF
j_gene: TRBJ1-1
abundance: many
v_gene: TRBV19
d_gene: TRBD1

CDR3nt: TGTGCCAGTAGTATCACTTGGGCGGGAGCGGGGGAGCAGTTCTTC
CDR3aa: CASSITWAGAGEQFF
j_gene: TRBJ2-1
abundance: -
v_gene: TRBV19
d_gene: TRBD2

CDR3nt: TGCGCCAGCAGCCAAGATCGGAGTGCTGCCTACGAGCAGTACTTC
CDR3aa: CASSQDRSAAYEQYF
j_gene: TRBJ2-7
abundance: -
v_gene: TRBV4-1
d_gene: -

CDR3nt: TGTGCCAGCAGCTTGGGGAGGGGTGTCGAGCAGTACTTC
CDR3aa: CASSLGRGVEQYF
j_gene: TRBJ2-7
abundance: -
v_gene: TRBV5-4
d_gene: -

CDR3nt: TGTGCCAGCAGTTTATGGGGAGATCAGCCCCAGCATTTT
CDR3aa: CASSLWGDQPQHF
j_gene: TRBJ1-5
abundance: -
v_gene: TRBV27
d_gene: -

CDR3nt: TGTGCCAGCAGGCCGGGACTAGCGGGAGGGAATGAGCAGTTCTTC
CDR3aa: CASRPGLAGGNEQFF
j_gene: TRBJ2-1
abundance: -
v_gene: TRBV7-3
d_gene: TRBD2

CDR3nt: TGTGCCAGCAGTGAACCGGGGCGGGGCACCCACAATGAGCAGTTCTTC
CDR3aa: CASSEPGRGTHNEQFF
j_gene: TRBJ2-1
abundance: -
v_gene: TRBV6-1
d_gene: -

CDR3nt: TGTGCCAGCGGATTTTTTAGCGGGATCAGCACAGATACGCAGTATTTT
CDR3aa: CASGFFSGISTDTQYF
j_gene: TRBJ2-3
abundance: -
v_gene: TRBV28
d_gene: TRBD2

CDR3nt: TGTGCCAGCCTTAGGACTAGCGGGACTTACAATGAGCAGTTCTTC
CDR3aa: CASLRTSGTYNEQFF
j_gene: TRBJ2-1
abundance: -
v_gene: TRBV27
d_gene: TRBD2

CDR3nt: TGCGCCAGCAGCCCGGGGATGACAGGGCTCTCCTACGAGCAGTACTTC
CDR3aa: CASSPGMTGLSYEQYF
j_gene: TRBJ2-7
abundance: -
v_gene: TRBV4-1
d_gene: TRBD1

CDR3nt: TGCGCCAGCAGCCGGAACGGACAGGGGTTCTCCTACGAGCAGTACTTC
CDR3aa: CASSRNGQGFSYEQYF
j_gene: TRBJ2-7
abundance: -
v_gene: TRBV4-1
d_gene: TRBD1

CDR3nt: TGTGCCAGTAGGTTGACGACATTCCGAGAGACGCAGCCCCAGCATTTT
CDR3aa: CASRLTTFRETQPQHF
j_gene: TRBJ1-5
abundance: once
v_gene: TRBV19
d_gene: -

CDR3nt: TGTGCCAGAAAGACGGATAGCGGGAGAGGCACCGGGGAGCTGTTTTTT
CDR3aa: CARKTDSGRGTGELFF
j_gene: TRBJ2-2
abundance: -
v_gene: TRBV5-3
d_gene: TRBD2

CDR3nt: TGCGCCAGCACTGGACTAGCGGGAGGTTACGAGCAGTACTTC
CDR3aa: CASTGLAGGYEQYF
j_gene: TRBJ2-7
abundance: many
v_gene: TRBV10-1
d_gene: TRBD2

CDR3nt: TGTTCCAGCAGCTCAGACACCGGGACTACCTACAATGAGCAGTTCTTC
CDR3aa: CSSSSDTGTTYNEQFF
j_gene: TRBJ2-1
abundance: -
v_gene: TRBV7-9
d_gene: TRBD2

CDR3nt: TGTGCCAGTAGTCAGGGAAACACCCACACTGAAGCTTTCTTT
CDR3aa: CASSQGNTHTEAFF
j_gene: TRBJ1-1
abundance: -
v_gene: TRBV19
d_gene: -

CDR3nt: TGTGCCAGCAGAGGACGGGAGGGCTCCTACGAGCAGTACTTC
CDR3aa: CASRGREGSYEQYF
j_gene: TRBJ2-7
abundance: -
v_gene: TRBV6-1
d_gene: TRBD2

CDR3nt: TGTGCCAGCAGAACCGGACACAATCAGCCCCAGCATTTT
CDR3aa: CASRTGHNQPQHF
j_gene: TRBJ1-5
abundance: -
v_gene: TRBV28
d_gene: -

CDR3nt: TGCGCCAGCAGTCTAACAGGGTCGAGGGGATATGGCTACACCTTC
CDR3aa: CASSLTGSRGYGYTF
j_gene: TRBJ1-2
abundance: -
v_gene: TRBV4-1
d_gene: -

CDR3nt: TGTGCCAGCAGCCACGACGTCTGGAGCGGCTACACCTTC
CDR3aa: CASSHDVWSGYTF
j_gene: TRBJ1-2
abundance: -
v_gene: TRBV14
d_gene: -

CDR3nt: TGTGCCACCAGCAGAGTGGGCACCCTCACCGGGGAGCTGTTTTTT
CDR3aa: CATSRVGTLTGELFF
j_gene: TRBJ2-2
abundance: -
v_gene: TRBV15
d_gene: -

CDR3nt: TGTGCCAGCAGTTATGGAGGGTCAGCGGCAGAGACCCAGTACTTC
CDR3aa: CASSYGGSAAETQYF
j_gene: TRBJ2-5
abundance: -
v_gene: TRBV6-5
d_gene: -

CDR3nt: TGTGCCAGCAGCTCCTGGACAGGGCCCTACGAGCAGTACTTC
CDR3aa: CASSSWTGPYEQYF
j_gene: TRBJ2-7
abundance: -
v_gene: TRBV7-2
d_gene: TRBD1

CDR3nt: TGTGCCAGCAAAGGGGCCACAGATACGCAGTATTTT
CDR3aa: CASKGATDTQYF
j_gene: TRBJ2-3
abundance: -
v_gene: TRBV2
d_gene: -

CDR3nt: TGTGCCAGCAGCGTAGCGGGGACAGGGATGGCAGAGACCCAGTACTTC
CDR3aa: CASSVAGTGMAETQYF
j_gene: TRBJ2-5
abundance: -
v_gene: TRBV9
d_gene: TRBD1

CDR3nt: TGTGCCAGCAGAGACAGCATAAAAAACATTCAGTACTTC
CDR3aa: CASRDSIKNIQYF
j_gene: TRBJ2-4
abundance: -
v_gene: TRBV6-1
d_gene: -

CDR3nt: TGTGCCAGCAGCCCGGGTTGGACAGGGCAAGAGACCCAGTACTTC
CDR3aa: CASSPGWTGQETQYF
j_gene: TRBJ2-5
abundance: few
v_gene: TRBV7-3
d_gene: TRBD1

CDR3nt: TGTGCCAACAGTTTGTTCGGACTAGCGGGAGGCAGCGACGAGCAGTACTTC
CDR3aa: CANSLFGLAGGSDEQYF
j_gene: TRBJ2-7
abundance: -
v_gene: TRBV27
d_gene: TRBD2

CDR3nt: TGTGCCAGCAGCCACAGACAGGGGATGAACACTGAAGCTTTCTTT
CDR3aa: CASSHRQGMNTEAFF
j_gene: TRBJ1-1
abundance: -
v_gene: TRBV14
d_gene: TRBD1

CDR3nt: TGTGCCAGCAGTGCGGGGAACACCGGGGAGCTGTTTTTT
CDR3aa: CASSAGNTGELFF
j_gene: TRBJ2-2
abundance: medium-sized
v_gene: TRBV6-4
d_gene: -

CDR3nt: TGTGCCAGCAGCCTTACCGGGACTAACTCCTACGAGCAGTACTTC
CDR3aa: CASSLTGTNSYEQYF
j_gene: TRBJ2-7
abundance: -
v_gene: TRBV28
d_gene: TRBD2

CDR3nt: TGTGCCAGCAGAGACAGAGGCGAGCAGTACTTC
CDR3aa: CASRDRGEQYF
j_gene: TRBJ2-7
abundance: -
v_gene: TRBV6-5
d_gene: -

CDR3nt: TGCAGCGTTGAAGGGCGGGGAGGGGGGGTATACGAGCAGTACTTC
CDR3aa: CSVEGRGGGVYEQYF
j_gene: TRBJ2-7
abundance: -
v_gene: TRBV29-1
d_gene: -

CDR3nt: TGTGCCAGCAGCTCTGGAGGGGATTACACCGGGGAGCTGTTTTTT
CDR3aa: CASSSGGDYTGELFF
j_gene: TRBJ2-2
abundance: -
v_gene: TRBV5-4
d_gene: -

CDR3nt: TGTGCCTGGAGCAGGGGGAATAGCAATCAGCCCCAGCATTTT
CDR3aa: CAWSRGNSNQPQHF
j_gene: TRBJ1-5
abundance: -
v_gene: TRBV30
d_gene: TRBD1

CDR3nt: TGTGCCAGCAGCCAAGAGGGGGAACTAGCGGGTGCCCCTCTCTCCTACGAGCAGTACTTC
CDR3aa: CASSQEGELAGAPLSYEQYF
j_gene: TRBJ2-7
abundance: -
v_gene: TRBV4-2
d_gene: TRBD2